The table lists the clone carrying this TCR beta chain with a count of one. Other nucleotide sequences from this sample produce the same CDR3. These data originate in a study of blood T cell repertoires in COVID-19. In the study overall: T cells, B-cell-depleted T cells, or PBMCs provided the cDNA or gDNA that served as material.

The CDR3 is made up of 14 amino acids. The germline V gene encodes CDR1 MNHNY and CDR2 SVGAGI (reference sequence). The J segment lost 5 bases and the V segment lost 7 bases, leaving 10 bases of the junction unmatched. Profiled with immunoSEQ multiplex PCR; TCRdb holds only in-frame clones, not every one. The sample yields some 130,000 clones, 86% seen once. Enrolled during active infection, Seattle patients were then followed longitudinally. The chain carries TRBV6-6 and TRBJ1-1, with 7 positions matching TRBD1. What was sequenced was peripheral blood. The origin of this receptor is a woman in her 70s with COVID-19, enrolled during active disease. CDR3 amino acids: CASTYRGEGTEAFF. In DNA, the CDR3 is TGTGCCAGCACCTACAGGGGCGAGGGGACTGAAGCTTTCTTT.